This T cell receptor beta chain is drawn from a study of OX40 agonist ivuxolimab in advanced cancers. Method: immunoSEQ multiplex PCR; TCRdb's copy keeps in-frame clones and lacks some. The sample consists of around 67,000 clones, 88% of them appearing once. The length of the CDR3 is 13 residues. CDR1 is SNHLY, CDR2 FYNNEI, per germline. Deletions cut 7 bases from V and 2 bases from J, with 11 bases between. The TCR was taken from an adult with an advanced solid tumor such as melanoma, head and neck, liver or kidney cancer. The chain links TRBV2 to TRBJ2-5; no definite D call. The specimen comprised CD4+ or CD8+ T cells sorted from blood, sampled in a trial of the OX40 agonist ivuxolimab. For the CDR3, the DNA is TGTGCCAGCAACTTCTGGCCTCAAGAGACCCAGTACTTC. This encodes CASNFWPQETQYF.